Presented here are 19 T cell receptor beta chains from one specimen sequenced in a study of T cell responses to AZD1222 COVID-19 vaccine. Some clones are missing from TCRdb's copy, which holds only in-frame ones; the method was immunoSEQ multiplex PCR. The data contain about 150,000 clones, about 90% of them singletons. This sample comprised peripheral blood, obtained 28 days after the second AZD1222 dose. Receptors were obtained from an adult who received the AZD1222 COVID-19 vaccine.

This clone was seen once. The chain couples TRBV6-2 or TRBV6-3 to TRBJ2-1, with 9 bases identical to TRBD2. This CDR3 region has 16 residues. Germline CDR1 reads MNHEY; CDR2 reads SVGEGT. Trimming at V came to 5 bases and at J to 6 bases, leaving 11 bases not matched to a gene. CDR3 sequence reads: CASSGDLAGWVNEQFF. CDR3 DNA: TGTGCCAGCAGTGGAGATCTAGCGGGATGGGTCAATGAGCAGTTCTTC.

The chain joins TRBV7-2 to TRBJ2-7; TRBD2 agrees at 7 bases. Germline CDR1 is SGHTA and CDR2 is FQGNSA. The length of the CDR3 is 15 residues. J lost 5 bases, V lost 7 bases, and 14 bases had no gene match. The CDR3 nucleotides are TGTGCCAGCACCCGATCCTCAGCGGGATGGGACGAGCAGTACTTC. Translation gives CASTRSSAGWDEQYF. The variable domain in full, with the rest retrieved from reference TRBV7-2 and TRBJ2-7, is GAGVSQSPSNKVTEKGKDVELRCDPISGHTALYWYRQSLGQGLEFLIYFQGNSAPDKSGLPSDRFSAERTGGSVSTLTIQRTQQEDSAVYLCASTRSSAGWDEQYFGPGTRLTVT.

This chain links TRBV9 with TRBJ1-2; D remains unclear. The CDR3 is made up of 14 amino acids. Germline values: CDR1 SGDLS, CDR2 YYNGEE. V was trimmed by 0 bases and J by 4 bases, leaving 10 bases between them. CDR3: CASSVAVDAYGYTF. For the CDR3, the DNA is TGTGCCAGCAGCGTAGCGGTAGATGCCTATGGCTACACCTTC.

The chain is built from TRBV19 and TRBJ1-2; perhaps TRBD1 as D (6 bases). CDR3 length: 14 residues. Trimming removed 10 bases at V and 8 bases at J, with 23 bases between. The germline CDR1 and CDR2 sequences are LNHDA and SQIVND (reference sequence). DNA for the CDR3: TGTGCCACCTCAACCGAAGGGGGTAGTAGGGGCTACACCTTC. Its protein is CATSTEGGSRGYTF.

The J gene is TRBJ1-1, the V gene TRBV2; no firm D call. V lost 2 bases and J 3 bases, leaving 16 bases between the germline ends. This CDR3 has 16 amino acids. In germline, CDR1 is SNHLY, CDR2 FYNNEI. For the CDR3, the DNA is TGTGCCAGCAGTGAATCGTGGTCACGGGATGACACTGAAGCTTTCTTT. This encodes CASSESWSRDDTEAFF.

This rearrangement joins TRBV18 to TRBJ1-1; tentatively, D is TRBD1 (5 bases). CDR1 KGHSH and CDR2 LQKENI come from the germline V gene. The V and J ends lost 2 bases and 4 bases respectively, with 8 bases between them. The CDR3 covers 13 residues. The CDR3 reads CASSPGAGTEAFF. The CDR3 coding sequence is TGTGCCAGCTCACCAGGGGCGGGCACTGAAGCTTTCTTT.

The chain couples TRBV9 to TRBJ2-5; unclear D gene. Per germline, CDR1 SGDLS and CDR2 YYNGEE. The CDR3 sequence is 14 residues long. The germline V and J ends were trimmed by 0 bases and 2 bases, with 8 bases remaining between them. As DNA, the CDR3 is TGTGCCAGCAGCGTAGGTCCCCGACAAGAGACCCAGTACTTC. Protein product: CASSVGPRQETQYF.

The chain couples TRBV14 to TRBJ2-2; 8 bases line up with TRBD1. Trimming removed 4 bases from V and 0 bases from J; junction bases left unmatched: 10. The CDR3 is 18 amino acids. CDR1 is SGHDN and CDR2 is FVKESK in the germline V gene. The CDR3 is CASSRYRQGPPNTGELFF. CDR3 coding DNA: TGTGCCAGCAGCCGCTATAGACAGGGGCCTCCGAACACCGGGGAGCTGTTTTTT. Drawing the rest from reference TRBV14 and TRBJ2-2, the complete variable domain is EAGVTQFPSHSVIEKGQTVTLRCDPISGHDNLYWYRRVMGKEIKFLLHFVKESKQDESGMPNNRFLAERTGGTYSTLKVQPAELEDSGVYFCASSRYRQGPPNTGELFFGEGSRLTVL.

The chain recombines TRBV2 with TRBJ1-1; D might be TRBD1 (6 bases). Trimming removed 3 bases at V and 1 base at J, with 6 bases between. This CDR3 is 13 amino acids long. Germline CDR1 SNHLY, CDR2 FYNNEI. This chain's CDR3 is CASSDRGNTEAFF. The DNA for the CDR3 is TGTGCCAGCAGTGACAGGGGGAACACTGAAGCTTTCTTT. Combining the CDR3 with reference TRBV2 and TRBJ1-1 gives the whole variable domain EPEVTQTPSHQVTQMGQEVILRCVPISNHLYFYWYRQILGQKVEFLVSFYNNEISEKSEIFDDQFSVERPDGSNFTLKIRSTKLEDSAMYFCASSDRGNTEAFFGQGTRLTVV.

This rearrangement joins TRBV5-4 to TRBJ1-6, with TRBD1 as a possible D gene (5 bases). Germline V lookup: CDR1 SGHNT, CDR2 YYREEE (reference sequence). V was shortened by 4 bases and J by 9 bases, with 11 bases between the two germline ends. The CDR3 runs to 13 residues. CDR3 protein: CASSLWGGSPLHF. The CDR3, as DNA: TGTGCCAGCAGCCTCTGGGGGGGTTCACCCCTCCACTTT.

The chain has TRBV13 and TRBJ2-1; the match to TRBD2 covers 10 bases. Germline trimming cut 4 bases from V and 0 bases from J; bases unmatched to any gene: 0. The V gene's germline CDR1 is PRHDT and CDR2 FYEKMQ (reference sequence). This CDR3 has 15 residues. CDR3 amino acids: CASSSSGSSYNEQFF. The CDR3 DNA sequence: TGTGCCAGCAGCTCTAGCGGGAGCTCCTACAATGAGCAGTTCTTC.

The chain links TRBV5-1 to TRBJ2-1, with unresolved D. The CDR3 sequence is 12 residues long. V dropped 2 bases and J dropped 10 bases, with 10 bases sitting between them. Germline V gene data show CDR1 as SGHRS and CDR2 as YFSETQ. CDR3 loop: CASSFQQSEQFF. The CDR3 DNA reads TGCGCCAGCAGCTTCCAACAGAGCGAGCAGTTCTTC.

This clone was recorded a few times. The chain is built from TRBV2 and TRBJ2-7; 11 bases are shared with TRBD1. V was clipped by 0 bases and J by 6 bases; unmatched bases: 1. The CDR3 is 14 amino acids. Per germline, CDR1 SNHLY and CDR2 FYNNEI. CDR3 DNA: TGTGCCAGCAGTGAAGCCGGGACAGGGGGCGAGCAGTACTTC. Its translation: CASSEAGTGGEQYF.

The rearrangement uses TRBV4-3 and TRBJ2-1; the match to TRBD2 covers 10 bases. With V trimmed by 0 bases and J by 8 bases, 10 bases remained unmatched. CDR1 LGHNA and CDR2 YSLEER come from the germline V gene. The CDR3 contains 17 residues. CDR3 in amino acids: CASSQEWSSGSFDEQFF. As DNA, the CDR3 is TGCGCCAGCAGCCAAGAGTGGTCTAGCGGGAGTTTCGATGAGCAGTTCTTC.

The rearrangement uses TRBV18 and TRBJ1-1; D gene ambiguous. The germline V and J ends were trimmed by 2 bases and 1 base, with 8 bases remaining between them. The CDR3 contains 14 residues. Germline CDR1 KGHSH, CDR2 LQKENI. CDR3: CASSPRRENTEAFF. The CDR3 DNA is TGTGCCAGCTCACCAAGGAGAGAGAACACTGAAGCTTTCTTT.

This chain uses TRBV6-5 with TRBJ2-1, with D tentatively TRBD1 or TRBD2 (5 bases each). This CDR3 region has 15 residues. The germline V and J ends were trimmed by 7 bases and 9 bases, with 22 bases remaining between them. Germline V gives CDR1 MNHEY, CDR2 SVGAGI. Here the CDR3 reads CASTQGTVVQGEQFF. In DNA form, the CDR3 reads TGTGCCAGCACCCAAGGGACGGTGGTTCAGGGTGAGCAGTTCTTC.

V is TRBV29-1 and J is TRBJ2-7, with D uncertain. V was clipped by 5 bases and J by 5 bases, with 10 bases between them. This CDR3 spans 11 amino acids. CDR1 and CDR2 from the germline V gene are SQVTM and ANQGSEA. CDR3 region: CSVRAPHEQYF. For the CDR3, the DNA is TGCAGCGTTCGGGCCCCCCACGAGCAGTACTTC.

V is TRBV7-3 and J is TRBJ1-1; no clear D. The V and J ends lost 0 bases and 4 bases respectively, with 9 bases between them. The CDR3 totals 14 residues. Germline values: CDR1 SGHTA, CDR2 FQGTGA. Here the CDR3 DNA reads TGTGCCAGCAGCTTAACCGCGGCCGCCACTGAAGCTTTCTTT. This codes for CASSLTAAATEAFF.

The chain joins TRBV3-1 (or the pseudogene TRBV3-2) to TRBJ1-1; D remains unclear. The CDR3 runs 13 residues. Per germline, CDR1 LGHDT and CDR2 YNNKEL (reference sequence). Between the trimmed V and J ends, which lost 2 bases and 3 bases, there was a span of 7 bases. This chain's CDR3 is CASSQLRDTEAFF. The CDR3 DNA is TGTGCCAGCAGCCAACTAAGGGACACTGAAGCTTTCTTT.